This passage covers 18 T cell receptor beta chains from one sample sequenced in a study of blood T cell repertoires in COVID-19. Produced via immunoSEQ multiplex PCR; TCRdb's table is partial and in-frame only. This table holds 190,000 or so clones, roughly 77% found once. The sample taken for sequencing was PBMCs or T cells enriched from blood (not recorded which). The receptors shown here come from a man aged 40-55 years who had recovered from COVID-19.

This clone was seen many times. The V call is TRBV5-1, the J call TRBJ2-2; D may be TRBD1 (5 bases). Deletions cut 1 base from V and 0 bases from J, with 10 bases between. Germline V gene sequence: CDR1 SGHRS, CDR2 YFSETQ. The CDR3 consists of 16 residues. The CDR3 DNA reads as TGCGCCAGCAGCTTGATAGGGGCTTCGAACACCGGGGAGCTGTTTTTT. Translated, it gives CASSLIGASNTGELFF.

This clone has only one observation. V gene TRBV2 combines with J gene TRBJ1-1, with TRBD1 identical over 9 bases. The CDR3 contains 15 residues. Trimming removed 6 bases from V and 1 base from J; junction bases left unmatched: 6. The germline gives CDR1 SNHLY, CDR2 FYNNEI. For the CDR3, the DNA is TGTGCCAGCAGGGACAGGGGTTTGAGGAACACTGAAGCTTTCTTT. It translates to CASRDRGLRNTEAFF.

The chain is built from TRBV4-2 and TRBJ2-5; 7 bases line up with TRBD1. J was trimmed by 5 bases and V by 1 base; bases with no gene match: 7. The CDR3 contains 15 residues. Germline V CDR1 and CDR2: LGHNA, YNFKEQ. The CDR3 DNA reads as TGTGCCAGCAGCCAAGGGCGACAGGGCAGGGAGACCCAGTACTTC. Amino acids: CASSQGRQGRETQYF.

The chain has TRBV19 and TRBJ2-7, with D perhaps matching TRBD2 (6 bases). The length of the CDR3 is 14 residues. Germline V lookup: CDR1 LNHDA, CDR2 SQIVND (reference sequence). Trimming shortened V by 6 bases and J by 0 bases, and 12 bases separated the two germline ends. The CDR3 region has the DNA TGTGCCAGTAGGCGGGACCCAAGCTCCTACGAGCAGTACTTC. It yields the protein CASRRDPSSYEQYF. Together with reference TRBV19 and TRBJ2-7, the CDR3 gives the full variable domain: DGGITQSPKYLFRKEGQNVTLSCEQNLNHDAMYWYRQDPGQGLRLIYYSQIVNDFQKGDIAEGYSVSREKKESFPLTVTSAQKNPTAFYLCASRRDPSSYEQYFGPGTRLTVT.

The genes are TRBV5-1 and TRBJ2-1; 9 bases fit TRBD2. The CDR3 consists of 16 residues. V was clipped by 2 bases and J by 2 bases; unmatched bases: 5. Germline assignment: CDR1 SGHRS and CDR2 YFSETQ. The CDR3 DNA follows: TGCGCCAGCAGCTTAACTAGCGGGTCCACCTACAATGAGCAGTTCTTC. Protein: CASSLTSGSTYNEQFF.

The CDR3 nucleotides read TGTGCCAGCAGCCGTTACAGGGGGCGCACTGAAGCTTTCTTT. Encoded protein: CASSRYRGRTEAFF. The gene calls are TRBV14 and TRBJ1-1, with 9 bases fitting TRBD1. This CDR3 has 14 residues. J gave up 4 bases and V 4 bases, and 4 bases lay outside the gene matches. CDR1 SGHDN and CDR2 FVKESK come from the germline V gene.

The chain employs TRBV5-4 and TRBJ1-1, with D tentatively TRBD1 (6 bases). V lost 4 bases and J lost 11, with 18 bases in between. Germline V lookup: CDR1 SGHNT, CDR2 YYREEE (reference sequence). CDR3 length: 13 amino acids. The CDR3 spells CASSPTGMLEAFF. The CDR3 DNA reads TGTGCCAGCAGCCCCACAGGGATGCTTGAGGCTTTCTTT.

The chain carries TRBV28 and TRBJ2-2; D gene unclear. Trimming took 0 bases from V and 6 from J, leaving 5 bases between them. The germline CDR1 and CDR2 sequences are MDHEN and SYDVKM. The CDR3 covers 13 residues. The chain's CDR3 is CASSLWESGELFF. The CDR3 bases are TGTGCCAGCAGTTTATGGGAGTCCGGGGAGCTGTTTTTT. Full variable domain (rest looked up from reference TRBV28 and TRBJ2-2): DVKVTQSSRYLVKRTGEKVFLECVQDMDHENMFWYRQDPGLGLRLIYFSYDVKMKEKGDIPEGYSVSREKKERFSLILESASTNQTSMYLCASSLWESGELFFGEGSRLTVL.

The chain combines TRBV2 with TRBJ1-1, with D perhaps TRBD1 (6 bases). CDR3 length equals 15 residues. Trimming cost V 9 bases and J 4 bases, with 21 bases left between them. The germline V gene has CDR1 SNHLY and CDR2 FYNNEI. The DNA of the CDR3 is TGTGCCAGTGATATTACAGGGTCGGGAGGCACTGAAGCTTTCTTT. Its translation: CASDITGSGGTEAFF.

This clone came up a few times. The chain joins TRBV24-1 to TRBJ2-1, with TRBD1 matching over 10 bases. The length of the CDR3 is 16 residues. J was trimmed by 6 bases and V by 4 bases; bases with no gene match: 8. The V gene's germline CDR1 is KGHDR and CDR2 SFDVKD. The CDR3 protein is CATSDPGQGGANEQFF. DNA of the CDR3: TGTGCCACCAGTGACCCCGGACAGGGGGGGGCCAATGAGCAGTTCTTC.

This chain uses TRBV5-1 with TRBJ2-7; 9 bases align to TRBD2. The germline V gene encodes CDR1 SGHRS and CDR2 YFSETQ. The CDR3 has 19 amino acids. With 3 bases clipped from V and 5 bases from J, the junction kept 21 bases outside the gene matches. In DNA form, the CDR3 reads TGCGCCAGCAGCTCGGGGCAGGGCAGCGGGGGGAGGCCCCCCCACGAGCAGTACTTC. Its protein product is CASSSGQGSGGRPPHEQYF.

The V gene is TRBV21-1, the J gene TRBJ2-7; TRBD2, as called in the table, went unchecked against the DNA. TRBV21-1 is tagged as a pseudogene. The CDR3 runs 14 residues. CDR3 in DNA: TGTGCCAGCAGGGGGGGGACTGAGGGTTACGAGCAGTACTTC. As protein: CASRGGTEGYEQYF.

The chain has TRBV11-2 and TRBJ1-5; TRBD1 aligns across 7 bases. CDR1 is SGHAT and CDR2 is FQNNGV in the germline V gene. V lost 2 bases to trimming and J lost 5 bases; unmatched junction nucleotides: 6. This CDR3 has 15 residues. The CDR3 DNA sequence: TGTGCCAGCAGCTTAAGACAGGGTGGTCATCAGCCCCAGCATTTT. Its protein is CASSLRQGGHQPQHF.

This rearrangement joins TRBV12-3 or TRBV12-4 to TRBJ1-2; 10 positions match TRBD1. The CDR3 extends over 13 amino acids. J gave up 2 bases and V 9 bases, and 3 bases lay outside the gene matches. CDR3 sequence: CASRTGGNYGYTF. CDR3 DNA: TGTGCCAGTCGGACAGGGGGGAACTATGGCTACACCTTC.

J is TRBJ1-5 and V is TRBV11-3, with D uncertain. V lost 2 bases to trimming and J lost 0 bases, with 11 bases between them. Looked up from germline, CDR1 is SGHNT and CDR2 is YENEEA. The CDR3 is made up of 16 amino acids. DNA for the CDR3: TGTGCCAGCAGCTTAAAGCGCGATTATAGCAATCAGCCCCAGCATTTT. Its translation is CASSLKRDYSNQPQHF.

The gene calls are TRBV5-1 and TRBJ1-5; maybe TRBD1 (6 bases). Germline assignment: CDR1 SGHRS and CDR2 YFSETQ. V was clipped by 1 base and J by 6 bases, with 14 bases between them. The CDR3 has 15 residues. The CDR3 sequence is CASSLIGGAGQPQHF. CDR3 sequence (DNA): TGCGCCAGCAGCTTGATAGGGGGGGCGGGTCAGCCCCAGCATTTT.

This clone was detected only a few times. V and J are TRBV11-2 and TRBJ1-2; D may be TRBD1 (6 bases). The CDR3 is made up of 16 amino acids. The germline CDR1 and CDR2 sequences are SGHAT and FQNNGV. Trimming removed 4 bases at V and 3 bases at J, with 18 bases between. Written as DNA, the CDR3 is TGTGCCAGCAGCTATGGACAGACTGCACGGGACTATGGCTACACCTTC. It is translated as CASSYGQTARDYGYTF.

This clone was recorded many times. This rearrangement joins TRBV14 to TRBJ1-5; TRBD1 matches 9 bases. The CDR3 consists of 13 residues. Germline-derived CDR1 and CDR2 are SGHDN and FVKESK. After removal of 4 bases from V and 6 bases from J, the junction contained 1 base not matched to a gene. CDR3 DNA sequence: TGTGCCAGCAGCCTGGACAGGGGTCAGCCCCAGCATTTT. It yields the protein CASSLDRGQPQHF.